This T cell receptor (beta chain) was identified in a study of cytomegalovirus exposure and HLA in healthy donors. In germline, CDR1 is SGHRS, CDR2 YFSETQ. The CDR3 loop spans 14 amino acids. With respect to this clone: Compared with germline, one end of the junction differs, possibly owing to a read error.

Both 60 Vbeta primers and 13 Jbeta primers went into the PCR. The table came from immunoSEQ multiplex PCR; TCRdb's copy has only in-frame clones and leaves some out. The sample has 150,000 to 200,000 clones; roughly 80% are singletons. Sample: PBMCs. This TCR was sampled from a woman aged 45-59 years in good health and CMV-seropositive. The chain couples TRBV5-1 to TRBJ2-7; 7 bases are a match to TRBD1. CDR3 protein: CASSWLGQGETENF. The CDR3 DNA sequence: TGCGCCAGCAGCTGGCTGGGGCAGGGGGAAACGGAGAACTTC.